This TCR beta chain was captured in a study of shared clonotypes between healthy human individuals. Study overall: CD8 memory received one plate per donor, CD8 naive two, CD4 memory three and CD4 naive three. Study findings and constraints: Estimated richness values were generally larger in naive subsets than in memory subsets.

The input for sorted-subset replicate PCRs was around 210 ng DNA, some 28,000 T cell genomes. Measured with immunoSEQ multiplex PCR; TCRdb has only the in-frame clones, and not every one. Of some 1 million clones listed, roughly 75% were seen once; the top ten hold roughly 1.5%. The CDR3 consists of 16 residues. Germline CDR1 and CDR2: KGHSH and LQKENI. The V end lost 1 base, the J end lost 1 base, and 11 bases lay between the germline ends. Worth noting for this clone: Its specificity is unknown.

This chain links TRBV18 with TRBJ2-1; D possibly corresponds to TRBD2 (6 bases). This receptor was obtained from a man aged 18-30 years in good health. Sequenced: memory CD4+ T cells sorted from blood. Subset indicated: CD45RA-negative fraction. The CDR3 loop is CASSPLLGRSYNEQFF. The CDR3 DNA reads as TGTGCCAGCTCACCACTTTTGGGGAGGTCCTACAATGAGCAGTTCTTC.